The 28 T cell receptor beta chains below were found in one sample sequenced in a study of CD8 T cells in ankylosing spondylitis. TCRdb analysed the 5' RACE reads with MiXCR anew, one entry per CDR3 protein. The sample has about 360,000 distinct CDR3 sequences, approximately 22% seen once. Sequencing input: blood, either unsorted or a sorted T cell fraction (not recorded which). The source is a male donor with ankylosing spondylitis or in good health (not recorded which).

The chain uses TRBV7-4 and TRBJ2-1; either TRBD1 or TRBD2 may fit D (5 bases each). This CDR3 has 12 amino acids. CDR1 SGHVT and CDR2 SQSDAQ come from the germline V gene. With 7 bases removed from V and 9 bases from J, the gap between germline ends came to 13 bases. The DNA for the CDR3 is TGTGCCAGCACCTCCGGTGGGGGTGAGCAGTTCTTC. Amino acid sequence: CASTSGGGEQFF.

The chain is built from TRBV4-1 and TRBJ2-1, with TRBD2 matching over 14 bases. Germline trimming cut 0 bases from V and 4 bases from J; bases unmatched to any gene: 5. Germline CDR1 reads MGHRA; CDR2 reads YSYEKL. The CDR3 extends over 18 amino acids. The DNA of the CDR3 is TGCGCCAGCAGCCAAGAACCCTGGACTAGCGGGGGGTACAATGAGCAGTTCTTC. As protein: CASSQEPWTSGGYNEQFF.

This clonotype was detected only a few times. The chain uses TRBV12-3 or TRBV12-4 and TRBJ1-4, with 10 nucleotides matching TRBD1. CDR3 length: 14 amino acids. J lost 6 bases, V lost 7 bases, and 5 bases had no gene match. DNA of the CDR3: TGTGCCAGCACTGACAGGGGGCCCCATGAAAAACTGTTTTTT. Translating it yields CASTDRGPHEKLFF.

This clonotype has just a few counts. The CDR3 DNA reads TGTGCCACCAGCACTACAGGGGGCGCGGCAGATACGCAGTATTTT. Amino acids: CATSTTGGAADTQYF. J is TRBJ2-3 and V is TRBV15; 9 positions match TRBD1. Losses at the gene ends were 4 bases for V and 4 bases for J; bases not matched to a gene: 6. Germline CDR1 is LNHNV and CDR2 is YYDKDF (reference sequence). The CDR3 loop spans 15 amino acids.

This sequence joins TRBV12-3 or TRBV12-4 and TRBJ2-5, with D possibly matching TRBD2 (6 bases). The CDR3 length is 15 residues. The ends were cut back, 6 bases at V and 3 bases at J, with 17 bases in the middle. The CDR3 here is CASRRTPWEEETQYF. The CDR3 DNA reads as TGTGCCAGCAGAAGAACCCCATGGGAGGAAGAGACCCAGTACTTC.

CDR3 amino acids: CASSSYLQEQYF. CDR3 nucleotide sequence: TGTGCCAGCAGCTCGTACCTACAGGAGCAGTACTTC. The rearrangement joins TRBV5-5 to TRBJ2-7; D uncertain. The CDR3 length is 12 residues. CDR1 SGHKS and CDR2 YYEKEE come from the germline V gene (reference sequence). V dropped 3 bases and J dropped 7 bases, with 11 bases sitting between them.

This clonotype has only a few counts. The chain has TRBV12-3 or TRBV12-4 and TRBJ2-1; 7 bases are shared with TRBD1. The J segment lost 5 bases and the V segment lost 2 bases, leaving 6 bases of the junction unmatched. The CDR3 runs to 15 residues. The CDR3 DNA reads TGTGCCAGCAGTTTAACAGGGGCCATTGACAATGAGCAGTTCTTC. Translating gives CASSLTGAIDNEQFF.

The chain couples TRBV7-3 to TRBJ2-5; D may be TRBD1 (5 bases). The CDR3 length is 15 residues. Trimming took off 0 bases at V and 4 bases at J, with 12 bases between the two ends. In germline, CDR1 is SGHTA, CDR2 FQGTGA. CDR3 residues: CASSLTGLQGETQYF. The CDR3, as DNA: TGTGCCAGCAGCTTAACAGGGCTGCAGGGAGAGACCCAGTACTTC.

V and J are TRBV6-6 and TRBJ2-5, with D perhaps matching TRBD2 (6 bases). Trimming took 8 bases from V and 5 from J, leaving 15 bases between them. The CDR3 totals 13 residues. Germline-derived CDR1 and CDR2 are MNHNY and SVGAGI (reference sequence). The CDR3 region has the DNA TGTGCCAGCGGGGCGGCGGGGCATGAGACCCAGTACTTC. It translates to CASGAAGHETQYF.

This clonotype was found a few times. This chain links TRBV6-1 with TRBJ1-2; D unresolved. Germline-derived CDR1 and CDR2 are MNHNS and SASEGT. The CDR3 extends over 12 amino acids. The V and J ends lost 5 bases and 4 bases respectively, with 8 bases between them. In DNA, the CDR3 is TGTGCCAGCAGTTCCGAACCCTATGGCTACACCTTC. The encoded protein is CASSSEPYGYTF.

This chain links TRBV4-1 with TRBJ2-7, with D tentatively TRBD2 (5 bases). Looked up from germline, CDR1 is MGHRA and CDR2 is YSYEKL. The CDR3 is made up of 12 amino acids. V dropped 1 base and J dropped 7 bases, with 8 bases sitting between them. Here the CDR3 reads CASSQVTGEQYF. Written as DNA, the CDR3 is TGCGCCAGCAGCCAAGTTACGGGGGAGCAGTACTTC.

This clonotype was seen a handful of times. The chain joins TRBV24-1 to TRBJ2-2; perhaps TRBD1 as D (6 bases). CDR3 size: 14 residues. Germline values: CDR1 KGHDR, CDR2 SFDVKD. Trimming shortened V by 8 bases and J by 0 bases, and 9 bases separated the two germline ends. CDR3 amino acids: CATMDRTNTGELFF. The DNA of the CDR3 is TGTGCCACCATGGACAGAACGAACACCGGGGAGCTGTTTTTT.

V and J are TRBV29-1 and TRBJ2-5, with D perhaps matching TRBD2 (6 bases). In germline, CDR1 is SQVTM, CDR2 ANQGSEA. The V end was cut by 5 bases, the J end by 1 base, with 11 bases between. This CDR3 has 13 residues. CDR3 nucleotide sequence: TGCAGCGTTCCCGGACTATCCCAAGAGACCCAGTACTTC. It codes for CSVPGLSQETQYF. The entire variable domain, with the rest obtained from reference TRBV29-1 and TRBJ2-5, is as follows: SAVISQKPSRDICQRGTSLTIQCQVDSQVTMMFWYRQQPGQSLTLIATANQGSEATYESGFVIDKFPISRPNLTFSTLTVSNMSPEDSSIYLCSVPGLSQETQYFGPGTRLLVL.

In this sample, this clonotype turned up a few times. The chain joins TRBV12-3 or TRBV12-4 to TRBJ2-3, with unresolved D. V dropped 5 bases and J dropped 6 bases, with 9 bases sitting between them. This CDR3 contains 12 residues. The CDR3 coding sequence is TGTGCCAGCAGTCCTGCTGCGGATACGCAGTATTTT. Residues: CASSPAADTQYF.

The chain employs TRBV6-4 and TRBJ2-2; 8 positions agree with TRBD1. CDR1 and CDR2 from the germline V gene are MRHNA and SNTAGT. The V and J ends lost 4 bases and 6 bases, in that order; junction bases with no gene match: 7. The CDR3 contains 15 residues. CDR3 coding DNA: TGTGCCAGCAGTGCTGGACAGGGTGCGGCCGGGGAGCTGTTTTTT. This codes for CASSAGQGAAGELFF.

The rearrangement uses TRBV29-1 and TRBJ2-1; D possibly uses TRBD1 or TRBD2 (5 bases each). The CDR3 is 12 amino acids. Germline CDR1 and CDR2: SQVTM and ANQGSEA. V was pared by 5 bases and J by 5 bases, with 10 bases between. The CDR3 DNA reads as TGCAGCGTTAGGGACGGGAACAATGAGCAGTTCTTC. This encodes CSVRDGNNEQFF.

This clonotype was found a few times. The chain is built from TRBV2 and TRBJ2-1; D is unclear. V dropped 6 bases and J dropped 0 bases, with 9 bases sitting between them. The germline V gene encodes CDR1 SNHLY and CDR2 FYNNEI. This CDR3 is 14 amino acids long. The CDR3 nucleotides read TGTGCCAGCAGGACCCAGAGCTCCTACAATGAGCAGTTCTTC. It codes for CASRTQSSYNEQFF.

This clonotype appeared a few times. J is TRBJ1-1 and V is TRBV6-1; possibly TRBD1 for D (5 bases). Germline V gene data show CDR1 as MNHNS and CDR2 as SASEGT. The CDR3 has 14 amino acids. Between the trimmed V and J ends, which lost 5 bases and 8 bases, there was a span of 18 bases. The CDR3 nucleotides read TGTGCCAGCAGTAGCCGGACAAGCCCCCCGGAAGCTTTCTTT. It yields the protein CASSSRTSPPEAFF.

The chain employs TRBV29-1 and TRBJ2-2, with 8 bases matching TRBD2. The CDR3 sequence is 14 residues long. CDR1 SQVTM and CDR2 ANQGSEA come from the germline V gene. Here the CDR3 DNA reads TGCGGCTTCCCACGGGAGGGGGACGCCGGGGAGCTGTTTTTT. Its protein product is CGFPREGDAGELFF.

This clonotype was recorded a few times. The chain uses TRBV11-2 and TRBJ2-3; D is uncertain. CDR1 and CDR2 (germline): SGHAT, FQNNGV. Trimming removed 8 bases at V and 1 base at J, with 13 bases between. This CDR3 comprises 14 residues. For the CDR3, the DNA is TGTGCCAGCGGGCGCTCGAGTGGCACAGATACGCAGTATTTT. Translation gives CASGRSSGTDTQYF.

This chain links TRBV7-9 with TRBJ2-2; 7 positions match TRBD1. The CDR3 loop spans 15 amino acids. CDR1 and CDR2 from the germline V gene are SEHNR and FQNEAQ (reference sequence). V trimming: 7 bases; J trimming: 7 bases; junction bases outside the gene matches: 12. CDR3 sequence: CASIGKGGANGELFF. The CDR3, as DNA: TGTGCCAGCATAGGGAAAGGGGGCGCTAACGGGGAGCTGTTTTTT.

The CDR3 protein is CASSLSATEQYF. The CDR3 region has the DNA TGTGCCAGCAGTTTGTCTGCGACCGAGCAGTACTTC. This chain uses TRBV12-3 or TRBV12-4 with TRBJ2-7; D is undetermined. The CDR3 is made up of 12 amino acids. Deletions cut 3 bases from V and 6 bases from J, with 9 bases between.

There are a few counts of this clonotype. V is TRBV11-2 and J is TRBJ2-1; TRBD1 aligns across 11 bases. This CDR3 contains 15 residues. The junction had 4 bases not matched to a gene; V was cut back by 1 base and J by 8 bases. Germline CDR1 SGHAT, CDR2 FQNNGV. Here the CDR3 DNA reads TGTGCCAGCAGCTTAGGGACAGGGGGCTTATATGAGCAGTTCTTC. This sequence encodes CASSLGTGGLYEQFF.

In its sample, this clonotype was seen a few times. The chain employs TRBV6-1 and TRBJ2-7; maybe TRBD2 (6 bases). The germline V gene has CDR1 MNHNS and CDR2 SASEGT. The CDR3 totals 14 residues. The V end lost 8 bases, the J end lost 1 base, and 15 bases lay between the germline ends. The CDR3 region is CASGQTGLSYEQYF. As DNA, the CDR3 is TGTGCCAGCGGGCAGACTGGACTATCCTACGAGCAGTACTTC.

This chain joins TRBV20-1 and TRBJ2-1, with 9 positions matching TRBD1. After removal of 2 bases from V and 9 bases from J, the junction contained 14 bases not matched to a gene. Germline CDR1 and CDR2: DFQATT and SNEGSKA (reference sequence). The length of the CDR3 is 16 residues. The CDR3 DNA sequence: TGCAGTGCTAGACAAAACGGACAGGGGCTCGCAAGTGAGCAGTTCTTC. This codes for CSARQNGQGLASEQFF.

In its sample, this clonotype was seen a few times. V and J are TRBV7-9 and TRBJ1-1, with TRBD1 identical over 8 bases. V shed 6 bases and J 6 bases; nucleotides not matched to a gene: 12. The CDR3 contains 15 residues. Germline V CDR1 and CDR2: SEHNR, FQNEAQ (reference sequence). Written as DNA, the CDR3 is TGTGCCAGCAGAGATTGGACAGGGAATGTCGCTGAAGCTTTCTTT. It translates to CASRDWTGNVAEAFF.

This clonotype was detected a few times. The chain links TRBV7-2 to TRBJ2-1, with D maybe TRBD1 (7 bases). Germline V gives CDR1 SGHTA, CDR2 FQGNSA. The CDR3 runs 15 residues. The V end was cut by 3 bases, the J end by 2 bases, with 11 bases between. CDR3 in DNA: TGTGCCAGCAGCTTGGGCAGGGGGGCCTACAATGAGCAGTTCTTC. Amino acid sequence: CASSLGRGAYNEQFF.

J is TRBJ2-7 and V is TRBV2; 9 positions match TRBD1. The V segment lost 2 bases and the J segment 4 bases; nucleotides outside the gene matches: 9. CDR1 SNHLY and CDR2 FYNNEI come from the germline V gene. The CDR3 has 16 residues. CDR3 DNA: TGTGCCAGCAGTGAAATAGTCGTGACAGGGGGGTACGAGCAGTACTTC. It codes for CASSEIVVTGGYEQYF.